This T cell receptor (beta chain) was captured by sequencing in a study of post-analysis software for immune sequencing data. The wider study: Relapsing-remitting, secondary progressive and progressive-relapsing courses of multiple sclerosis were included. Study-wide results and limits: Significantly lower normalized Chao1 diversity was seen in multiple sclerosis patients than in controls. Compared with controls, patients had more of about 5 TRBV segments, including TRBV5-6, TRBV5-1 and TRBV20-1.

TCR beta cDNA libraries included unique molecular identifiers. TCRdb re-derived calls from the PCR reads in MiXCR, one entry per CDR3 protein. The sample includes approximately 250,000 distinct CDR3 sequences, around 34% of them seen just once. Germline V CDR1 and CDR2: MNHEY, SMNVEV (reference sequence). The ends were cut back, 6 bases at V and 6 bases at J, with 8 bases in the middle. This CDR3 contains 12 residues. As concerns this clonotype: Antigen unknown.

This clonotype was obtained from a girl aged 5 to 17 with multiple sclerosis. Material: blood. The chain carries TRBV27 and TRBJ2-2; D unresolved. The CDR3, as DNA: TGTGCCAGCAGGAGAAATGCCGGGGAGCTGTTTTTT. It codes for CASRRNAGELFF.